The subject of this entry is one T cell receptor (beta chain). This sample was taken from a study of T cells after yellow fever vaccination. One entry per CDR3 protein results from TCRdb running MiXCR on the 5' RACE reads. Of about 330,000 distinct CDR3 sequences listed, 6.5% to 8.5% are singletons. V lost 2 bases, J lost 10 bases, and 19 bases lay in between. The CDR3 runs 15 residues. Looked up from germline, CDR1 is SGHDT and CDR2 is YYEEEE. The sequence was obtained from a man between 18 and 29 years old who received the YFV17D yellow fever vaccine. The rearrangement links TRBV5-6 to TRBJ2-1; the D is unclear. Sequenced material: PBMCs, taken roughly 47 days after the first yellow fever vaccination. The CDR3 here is CASSLTTLVAEEQFF. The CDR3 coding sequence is TGTGCCAGCAGCTTAACCACCCTGGTGGCTGAGGAGCAGTTCTTC.